This T cell receptor beta chain was recovered during a study of T cells in localized non-small cell lung cancer. The method was immunoSEQ multiplex PCR; TCRdb's version includes in-frame clones alone and lacks a portion of them. The sample consists of about 77,000 clones, approximately 90% of them appearing once. Study observations and caveats: Adjacent lung was found to contain a median approximately 50 of the top 100 tumor clones.

This CDR3 has 16 amino acids. J gave up 2 bases and V 2 bases, and 6 bases lay outside the gene matches. CDR1 and CDR2 from the germline V gene are MNHNS and SASEGT. A few counts support this clone. Its specificity is unknown. This material consisted of peripheral blood, taken before any cancer treatment. The rearrangement joins TRBV6-1 to TRBJ2-5, with 9 bases lining up with TRBD2. The TCR comes from a woman aged 35-70 years with stage I squamous cell lung carcinoma. Here the CDR3 reads CASSEYSGGIQETQYF. CDR3 sequence (DNA): TGTGCCAGCAGTGAATATAGCGGGGGTATACAAGAGACCCAGTACTTC.